Sequencing of this T cell receptor beta chain was carried out in a study of CD8 T cells in ankylosing spondylitis. Comments on this clonotype: No antigen is known for it.

TCRdb passed the 5' RACE reads through MiXCR, listing each CDR3 protein once. The sample yields under 850,000 distinct CDR3 sequences, about 20% seen once. Study outcomes and limitations: Several highly homologous variants made up a TCR beta motif, and this motif appeared characteristic of ankylosing spondylitis blood.

V lost 0 bases and J lost 8, with 11 bases in between. The CDR3 has 13 residues. Germline CDR1 and CDR2: GTSNPN and SVGIG (reference sequence). The origin of this receptor is a male donor with ankylosing spondylitis. This chain connects TRBV30 to TRBJ2-1; D remains unclear. The sample was blood, either unsorted or a sorted T cell fraction (not recorded which). The CDR3 region has the DNA TGTGCCTGGAGTGTAGAATCTCCCTATGAGCAGTTCTTC. Protein product: CAWSVESPYEQFF.